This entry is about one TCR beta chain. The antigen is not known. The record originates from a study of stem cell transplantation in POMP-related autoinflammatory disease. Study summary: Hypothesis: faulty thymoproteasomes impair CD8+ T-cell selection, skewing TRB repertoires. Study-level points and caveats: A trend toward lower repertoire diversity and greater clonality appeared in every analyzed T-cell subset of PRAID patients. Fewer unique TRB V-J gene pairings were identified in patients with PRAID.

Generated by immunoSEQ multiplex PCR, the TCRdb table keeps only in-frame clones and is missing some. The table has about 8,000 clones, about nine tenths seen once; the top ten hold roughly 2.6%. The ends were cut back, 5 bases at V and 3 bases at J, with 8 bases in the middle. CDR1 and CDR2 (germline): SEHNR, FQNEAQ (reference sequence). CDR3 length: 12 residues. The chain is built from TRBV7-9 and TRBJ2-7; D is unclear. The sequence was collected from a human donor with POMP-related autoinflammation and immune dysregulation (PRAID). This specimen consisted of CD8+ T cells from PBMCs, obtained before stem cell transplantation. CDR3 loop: CASSPPVYEQYF. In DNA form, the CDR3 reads TGTGCCAGCAGCCCCCCCGTCTACGAGCAGTACTTC.